Shown below are 29 T cell receptor beta chains from a single sample sequenced in a study of cytomegalovirus exposure and HLA in healthy donors. 60 Vbeta and 13 Jbeta primers were used in PCR. Clones were read by immunoSEQ multiplex PCR, and TCRdb kept only the in-frame ones, dropping some. The sample holds 150,000 to 200,000 clones, 65% to 85% seen once. The sequenced sample was PBMCs. Receptor source: a male donor in good health and CMV-seropositive.

This clone appeared a few times. The chain joins TRBV6-6 to TRBJ2-2, with 8 positions matching TRBD1. Germline V lookup: CDR1 MNHNY, CDR2 SVGAGI (reference sequence). V lost 4 bases and J lost 6; bases outside the gene matches: 10. The CDR3 consists of 16 residues. For the CDR3, the DNA is TGTGCCAGCAGTTTCGCCCGGGACAGGTCGGCCGGGGAGCTGTTTTTT. Encoded protein: CASSFARDRSAGELFF.

This clone was counted a few times. This chain links TRBV19 with TRBJ2-7; 14 nucleotides agree with TRBD2. V shed 11 bases, J shed 3 bases, and the junction held 15 bases outside the gene matches. Germline V gene lookup returns CDR1 LNHDA and CDR2 SQIVND (reference sequence). CDR3 length: 17 amino acids. For the CDR3, the DNA is TGTGCCTCCCTACGACTAGCGGGAGGGCCTCGGGGCTACGAGCAGTACTTC. Translating it yields CASLRLAGGPRGYEQYF.

This sequence joins TRBV11-2 and TRBJ2-3, with a possible D match to TRBD2 (6 bases). CDR1 is SGHAT, CDR2 FQNNGV, per germline. Trimming left V 0 bases short and J 0 bases short, with 7 bases between. This CDR3 spans 15 amino acids. The CDR3 loop reads CASSLERGSTDTQYF. The CDR3 DNA reads TGTGCCAGCAGCTTAGAGCGGGGTAGCACAGATACGCAGTATTTT.

This clone has only one observation. The chain carries TRBV11-2 and TRBJ2-7; TRBD2 is a possible D gene (7 bases). From germline, CDR1 is SGHAT and CDR2 FQNNGV. The CDR3 loop spans 19 amino acids. V lost 5 bases to trimming and J lost 0 bases, with 26 bases between them. CDR3 DNA sequence: TGTGCCAGCAGCCACGAGGGGGGAGGGACTATTTTGCGCTCCTACGAGCAGTACTTC. Translated: CASSHEGGGTILRSYEQYF.

This clone appeared a few times. The J gene is TRBJ2-5, the V gene TRBV29-1, with D maybe TRBD2 (5 bases). Germline assignment: CDR1 SQVTM and CDR2 ANQGSEA. There are 11 residues in the CDR3. Trimming stripped 0 bases from V and 11 bases from J, with 10 bases between. CDR3 loop: CSVEELEEQYF. DNA for the CDR3: TGCAGCGTTGAAGAACTGGAGGAGCAGTACTTC.

This chain connects TRBV11-3 to TRBJ2-7; perhaps TRBD1 as D (5 bases). The germline gives CDR1 SGHNT, CDR2 YENEEA. This CDR3 has 14 amino acids. Between the trimmed V and J ends, which lost 5 bases and 2 bases, there was a span of 13 bases. The chain's CDR3 is CASSPGLGPYEQYF. The CDR3, as DNA: TGTGCCAGCAGCCCTGGGTTGGGGCCCTACGAGCAGTACTTC.

J is TRBJ2-2 and V is TRBV2; 10 bases match TRBD1. This CDR3 is built from 14 residues. Germline CDR1 reads SNHLY; CDR2 reads FYNNEI. With V trimmed by 9 bases and J by 4 bases, 5 bases remained unmatched. The CDR3 spells CASSGTGVTGELFF. CDR3 nucleotides: TGTGCCAGTTCCGGGACAGGGGTCACCGGGGAGCTGTTTTTT.

The chain uses TRBV11-2 and TRBJ2-1; D not certain. Germline CDR1 SGHAT, CDR2 FQNNGV. V was trimmed by 5 bases and J by 6 bases, leaving 11 bases between them. The CDR3 loop spans 13 amino acids. CDR3 sequence: CASSLVGLNEQFF. CDR3 in DNA: TGTGCCAGCAGCCTAGTTGGGCTCAATGAGCAGTTCTTC. Full variable domain (outside the CDR3, taken from reference TRBV11-2 and TRBJ2-1): EAGVAQSPRYKIIEKRQSVAFWCNPISGHATLYWYQQILGQGPKLLIQFQNNGVVDDSQLPKDRFSAERLKGVDSTLKIQPAKLEDSAVYLCASSLVGLNEQFFGPGTRLTVL.

This chain uses TRBV11-2 with TRBJ1-3, with D hard to call. The V end lost 6 bases, the J end lost 0 bases, and 6 bases lay between the germline ends. The germline CDR1 and CDR2 sequences are SGHAT and FQNNGV. The CDR3 sequence is 13 residues long. The CDR3 here is CASSRYSGNTIYF. The CDR3 bases are TGTGCCAGCAGTAGATACTCTGGAAACACCATATATTTT.

The rearrangement links TRBV7-2 to TRBJ1-5; 7 bases line up with TRBD1. Germline trimming cut 6 bases from V and 3 bases from J; bases unmatched to any gene: 2. The CDR3 covers 13 residues. Germline V lookup: CDR1 SGHTA, CDR2 FQGNSA. CDR3 coding DNA: TGTGCCAGCAGAGGACAGGTCAATCAGCCCCAGCATTTT. Its protein is CASRGQVNQPQHF. The whole variable domain, remainder taken from reference TRBV7-2 and TRBJ1-5, is GAGVSQSPSNKVTEKGKDVELRCDPISGHTALYWYRQSLGQGLEFLIYFQGNSAPDKSGLPSDRFSAERTGGSVSTLTIQRTQQEDSAVYLCASRGQVNQPQHFGDGTRLSIL.

The gene calls are TRBV5-5 and TRBJ2-5; D is uncertain. Germline V lookup: CDR1 SGHKS, CDR2 YYEKEE (reference sequence). This CDR3 has 14 amino acids. Trimming stripped 2 bases from V and 2 bases from J, with 10 bases between. The CDR3 DNA reads as TGTGCCAGCAGCTTCCTAGGTTATCAAGAGACCCAGTACTTC. Translation: CASSFLGYQETQYF.

This chain uses TRBV19 with TRBJ2-7; TRBD1 is a possible D gene (6 bases). The germline CDR1 and CDR2 sequences are LNHDA and SQIVND (reference sequence). Trimming pared 5 bases from V and 4 bases from J, leaving 18 bases between. The length of the CDR3 is 15 residues. The CDR3 sequence is CASSARDISTYEQYF. The DNA of the CDR3 is TGTGCCAGTAGTGCCCGGGACATTAGTACGTACGAGCAGTACTTC. The complete variable domain, with remaining parts taken from reference TRBV19 and TRBJ2-7, reads DGGITQSPKYLFRKEGQNVTLSCEQNLNHDAMYWYRQDPGQGLRLIYYSQIVNDFQKGDIAEGYSVSREKKESFPLTVTSAQKNPTAFYLCASSARDISTYEQYFGPGTRLTVT.

The chain recombines TRBV7-9 with TRBJ1-4; TRBD1 might be the D (5 bases). From germline, CDR1 is SEHNR and CDR2 FQNEAQ (reference sequence). The CDR3 is made up of 15 amino acids. Trimming cost V 5 bases and J 8 bases, with 18 bases left between them. In nucleotides, the CDR3 is TGTGCCAGCAGCGTGGAGGGGCGAACCAGGGAAAAACTGTTTTTT. Translation gives CASSVEGRTREKLFF.

The chain joins TRBV5-1 to TRBJ2-7; possibly TRBD1 for D (6 bases). The CDR3 has 14 residues. CDR1 is SGHRS and CDR2 is YFSETQ in the germline V gene. Trimming removed 9 bases from V and 7 bases from J, with 23 bases in between. Here the CDR3 DNA reads TGCGCCATCTTAAGACAGGCGGTTTTGGGTGAGCAGTACTTC. This gives the protein CAILRQAVLGEQYF. The variable domain in full, completed from reference TRBV5-1 and TRBJ2-7, reads KAGVTQTPRYLIKTRGQQVTLSCSPISGHRSVSWYQQTPGQGLQFLFEYFSETQRNKGNFPGRFSGRQFSNSRSEMNVSTLELGDSALYLCAILRQAVLGEQYFGPGTRLTVT.

The rearrangement uses TRBV9 and TRBJ1-4; D remains unclear. This CDR3 has 14 residues. Per germline, CDR1 SGDLS and CDR2 YYNGEE. Trimming left V 7 bases short and J 1 base short, with 11 bases between. CDR3 coding DNA: TGTGCCAGCGCGGCGGGTGGAACTAATGAAAAACTGTTTTTT. It specifies CASAAGGTNEKLFF.

This clone has just one count. The chain employs TRBV19 and TRBJ1-2; D unresolved. The V end was cut by 7 bases, the J end by 4 bases, with 10 bases between. CDR3 length: 12 amino acids. In germline, CDR1 is LNHDA, CDR2 SQIVND (reference sequence). CDR3 DNA: TGTGCCAGTATGAGGGATGGCTATGGCTACACCTTC. Its translation: CASMRDGYGYTF.

The chain carries TRBV2 and TRBJ2-2; no clear D gene. The CDR3 totals 10 residues. Trimming removed 10 bases from V and 6 bases from J, with 6 bases in between. The germline CDR1 and CDR2 sequences are SNHLY and FYNNEI. The CDR3, as DNA: TGTGCCACCCTCTCCGGGGAGCTGTTTTTT. It codes for CATLSGELFF.

This chain connects TRBV7-6 to TRBJ2-5, with a possible D match to TRBD2 (6 bases). V was shortened by 2 bases and J by 7 bases, with 17 bases between the two germline ends. CDR1 SGHVS and CDR2 FNYEAQ come from the germline V gene. This CDR3 is 15 amino acids long. The CDR3 spells CASSLQRRGVGTQYF. The DNA of the CDR3 is TGTGCCAGCAGCTTACAGCGACGCGGGGTGGGGACCCAGTACTTC.

The chain couples TRBV28 to TRBJ2-1; TRBD2 matches 7 bases. CDR1 is MDHEN and CDR2 is SYDVKM in the germline V gene. The CDR3 runs to 16 residues. Losses at the gene ends were 5 bases for V and 7 bases for J; bases not matched to a gene: 14. CDR3 sequence reads: CASSQPRTRERNEQFF. The CDR3 DNA is TGTGCCAGCAGTCAACCTCGGACTAGGGAAAGGAATGAGCAGTTCTTC.

This chain links TRBV10-3 with TRBJ1-1; tentatively, D is TRBD1 (5 bases). The CDR3 has 13 residues. The V end was cut by 1 base, the J end by 5 bases, with 8 bases between. Looked up from germline, CDR1 is ENHRY and CDR2 is SYGVKD. This CDR3 reads CAISEYGGTEAFF. In nucleotides, the CDR3 is TGTGCCATCAGTGAGTACGGGGGGACTGAAGCTTTCTTT.

This chain connects TRBV21-1 to TRBJ2-7; the D call of TRBD2 is as the table states it, not checked on the DNA. TRBV21-1 corresponds to a pseudogene. There are 16 residues in the CDR3. CDR3 protein: CASSNPWGGPSYEQYF. CDR3 DNA: TGTGCCAGCAGCAATCCCTGGGGGGGGCCCTCCTACGAGCAGTACTTC.

The rearrangement uses TRBV5-6 and TRBJ1-6; TRBD1 might be the D (6 bases). V was shortened by 3 bases and J by 8 bases, with 21 bases between the two germline ends. The germline V gene has CDR1 SGHDT and CDR2 YYEEEE. The CDR3 loop spans 17 amino acids. CDR3 DNA: TGTGCCAGCAGCTCTTCCAGGTGGACAGCTAGGGATTCACCCCTCCACTTT. It yields the protein CASSSSRWTARDSPLHF.

J is TRBJ2-7 and V is TRBV29-1; tentative D call: TRBD1 (5 bases). Germline values: CDR1 SQVTM, CDR2 ANQGSEA. This CDR3 region has 14 residues. The V end lost 4 bases, the J end lost 0 bases, and 13 bases lay between the germline ends. Here the CDR3 reads CSVAGRVSSYEQYF. CDR3 nucleotides: TGCAGCGTTGCGGGCAGGGTTAGCTCCTACGAGCAGTACTTC.

The chain couples TRBV5-8 to TRBJ2-1; 11 bases line up with TRBD2. This CDR3 has 17 residues. V lost 4 bases, J lost 8 bases, and 14 bases stayed unmatched. Germline loops: CDR1 SGHTS, CDR2 YDEGEE. CDR3 amino acids: CASSEGLAVTPGYEQFF. The CDR3, as DNA: TGTGCCAGCAGCGAGGGACTAGCGGTTACCCCGGGGTATGAGCAGTTCTTC. Looking up the rest from reference TRBV5-8 and TRBJ2-1 gives the full variable domain: EAGVTQSPTHLIKTRGQQATLRCSPISGHTSVYWYQQALGLGLQFLLWYDEGEERNRGNFPPRFSGRQFPNYSSELNVNALELEDSALYLCASSEGLAVTPGYEQFFGPGTRLTVL.

This clone showed up just a few times. V gene TRBV19 combines with J gene TRBJ1-1, with 9 positions matching TRBD1. The CDR3 is 13 residues long. Germline V gene data show CDR1 as LNHDA and CDR2 as SQIVND (reference sequence). J lost 4 bases, V lost 10 bases, and 7 bases had no gene match. The CDR3 sequence is CATGTGMGTEAFF. The CDR3 coding sequence is TGTGCCACTGGGACAGGGATGGGCACTGAAGCTTTCTTT. Based on the CDR3 plus reference TRBV19 and TRBJ1-1, the full variable domain is DGGITQSPKYLFRKEGQNVTLSCEQNLNHDAMYWYRQDPGQGLRLIYYSQIVNDFQKGDIAEGYSVSREKKESFPLTVTSAQKNPTAFYLCATGTGMGTEAFFGQGTRLTVV.

As DNA, the CDR3 is TGTGCCAGCTCACCAGGGGAGAATCAGCCCCAGCATTTT. Amino acids: CASSPGENQPQHF. The chain has TRBV18 and TRBJ1-5; unclear D gene. The germline CDR1 and CDR2 sequences are KGHSH and LQKENI. There are 13 residues in the CDR3. The V gene lost 2 bases and the J gene lost 4 bases, with 6 bases spanning the gap.

This clone was counted a single time. V usage is TRBV19 and J usage is TRBJ2-6; TRBD1 matches 9 bases. The CDR3 consists of 20 residues. J gave up 0 bases and V 0 bases, and 9 bases lay outside the gene matches. In germline, CDR1 is LNHDA, CDR2 SQIVND (reference sequence). For the CDR3, the DNA is TGTGCCAGTAGTATAGATCTTGGACAGGGGTTTATCTCTGGGGCCAACGTCCTGACTTTC. It yields the protein CASSIDLGQGFISGANVLTF. The entire variable domain, with the rest obtained from reference TRBV19 and TRBJ2-6, is as follows: DGGITQSPKYLFRKEGQNVTLSCEQNLNHDAMYWYRQDPGQGLRLIYYSQIVNDFQKGDIAEGYSVSREKKESFPLTVTSAQKNPTAFYLCASSIDLGQGFISGANVLTFGAGSRLTVL.

The chain employs TRBV25-1 and TRBJ1-1, with D possibly being TRBD1 (6 bases). The CDR3 contains 13 residues. V lost 3 bases to trimming and J lost 6 bases, with 11 bases between them. CDR1 and CDR2 from the germline V gene are MGHDK and SYGVNS. In DNA form, the CDR3 reads TGTGCCAGCAGTGAGGGACACTACGCTGAAGCTTTCTTT. Its protein product is CASSEGHYAEAFF.

This clone was seen once. The J gene is TRBJ2-6, the V gene TRBV28; weak D call: TRBD1 (5 bases). Trimming cost V 6 bases and J 0 bases, with 12 bases left between them. Per the germline V gene, CDR1 is MDHEN and CDR2 is SYDVKM. CDR3 length: 16 amino acids. The CDR3 sequence is CASRDNLYSGANVLTF. The CDR3 region has the DNA TGTGCCAGCAGGGACAACCTTTACTCTGGGGCCAACGTCCTGACTTTC.